This TCR beta chain appears in the sequencing data of a study of CDR3 diversity in severe acne. TCRdb ran MiXCR on the PCR reads and lists one entry per CDR3 protein. The sample has about 85,000 distinct CDR3 sequences, about half seen once. V shed 0 bases and J shed 3 bases, with 11 bases lying between them. CDR3 length: 15 residues. Germline CDR1 and CDR2: MNHNY and SVGAGI (reference sequence). The specimen sequenced was blood. This clonotype was sampled from a male donor in good health, serving as a control. The chain uses TRBV6-6 and TRBJ2-5; a possible D gene is TRBD1 (6 bases). The CDR3, as DNA: TGTGCCAGCAGTTACTCGCAGGGGAAGGAAGAGACCCAGTACTTC. Residues: CASSYSQGKEETQYF.